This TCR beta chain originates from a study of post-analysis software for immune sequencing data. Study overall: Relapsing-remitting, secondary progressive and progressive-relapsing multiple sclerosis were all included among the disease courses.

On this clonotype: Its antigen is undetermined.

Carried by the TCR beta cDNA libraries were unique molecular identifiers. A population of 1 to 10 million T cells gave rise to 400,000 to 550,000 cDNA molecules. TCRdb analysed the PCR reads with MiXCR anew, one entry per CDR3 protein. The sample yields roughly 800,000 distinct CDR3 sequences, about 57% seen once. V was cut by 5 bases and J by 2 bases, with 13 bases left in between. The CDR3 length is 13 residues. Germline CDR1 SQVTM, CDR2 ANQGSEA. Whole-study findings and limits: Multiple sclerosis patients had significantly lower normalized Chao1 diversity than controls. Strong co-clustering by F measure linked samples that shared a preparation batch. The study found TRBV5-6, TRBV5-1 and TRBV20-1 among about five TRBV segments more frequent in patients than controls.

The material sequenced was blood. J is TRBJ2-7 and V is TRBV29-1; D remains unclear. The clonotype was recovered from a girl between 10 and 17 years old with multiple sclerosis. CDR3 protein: CSVWTDGAYEQYF. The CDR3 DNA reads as TGCAGCGTTTGGACCGACGGTGCCTACGAGCAGTACTTC.